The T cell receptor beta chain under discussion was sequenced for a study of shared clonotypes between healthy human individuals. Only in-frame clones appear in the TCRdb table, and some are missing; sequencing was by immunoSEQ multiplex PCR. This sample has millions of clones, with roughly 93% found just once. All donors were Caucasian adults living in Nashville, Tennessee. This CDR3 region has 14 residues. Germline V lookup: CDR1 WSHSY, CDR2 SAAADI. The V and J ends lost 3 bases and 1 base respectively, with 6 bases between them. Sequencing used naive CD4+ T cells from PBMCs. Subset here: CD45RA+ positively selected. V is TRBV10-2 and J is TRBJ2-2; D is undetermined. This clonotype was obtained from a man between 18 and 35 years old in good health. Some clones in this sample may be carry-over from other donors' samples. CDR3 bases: TGCGCCAGCAGTGAAACGGAGAACACCGGGGAGCTGTTTTTT. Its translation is CASSETENTGELFF.